The 24 T cell receptor beta chains given below trace back to one sample, sequenced in a study of T cell repertoires in cytomegalovirus infection. MiXCR was run by TCRdb on the reads, yielding one entry per CDR3 protein. The data show around 310,000 distinct CDR3 sequences, with about a sixth seen just once and approximately 12% held by the top ten. The sequenced material came from PBMCs. Receptors originate from a human donor in good health (CMV status not recorded). Some clones in this sample may be carry-over from other donors' samples.

In its sample, this clonotype was seen a few times. The V call is TRBV7-2, the J call TRBJ2-7; TRBD2 aligns across 16 bases. This CDR3 spans 17 amino acids. V shed 5 bases and J 7 bases; nucleotides not matched to a gene: 11. Per the germline V gene, CDR1 is SGHTA and CDR2 is FQGNSA. This chain's CDR3 is CASSPRGLAGGQGEQYF. In DNA, the CDR3 is TGTGCCAGCAGCCCAAGGGGACTAGCGGGGGGGCAGGGGGAGCAGTACTTC.

This clonotype came up many times. The genes are TRBV7-2 and TRBJ2-7; D ambiguous. Germline assignment: CDR1 SGHTA and CDR2 FQGNSA. The V and J ends lost 1 base and 6 bases respectively, with 4 bases between them. This CDR3 is 11 amino acids long. CDR3 nucleotides: TGTGCCAGCAGCTTAGGTCTCGAGCAGTACTTC. Residues: CASSLGLEQYF.

The V call is TRBV20-1, the J call TRBJ2-7; 7 positions agree with TRBD1. V lost 5 bases, J lost 0 bases, and 7 bases stayed unmatched. CDR1 is DFQATT and CDR2 is SNEGSKA in the germline V gene (reference sequence). The CDR3 length is 14 residues. For the CDR3, the DNA is TGCAGTGCTCCTCAAGGGGGCTACTCCTACGAGCAGTACTTC. Translation: CSAPQGGYSYEQYF.

The rearrangement uses TRBV5-6 and TRBJ2-3; TRBD1 aligns across 9 bases. Unmatched junction bases numbered 8, after V lost 4 bases and J lost 2 bases. The CDR3 contains 16 residues. The germline CDR1 and CDR2 sequences are SGHDT and YYEEEE. The CDR3 loop reads CASSQTGTGITDTQYF. CDR3 DNA: TGTGCCAGCAGCCAAACCGGGACAGGGATCACAGATACGCAGTATTTT.

Ten or more counts support this clonotype. This chain links TRBV7-9 with TRBJ2-3; 7 nucleotides line up with TRBD1. Germline-derived CDR1 and CDR2 are SEHNR and FQNEAQ (reference sequence). The junction had 5 bases not matched to a gene; V was cut back by 4 bases and J by 1 base. The CDR3 runs 15 residues. The CDR3 coding sequence is TGTGCCAGCAGCTCCAACAGGGGACGCACAGATACGCAGTATTTT. Amino acids: CASSSNRGRTDTQYF. Using reference TRBV7-9 and TRBJ2-3 for the parts outside the CDR3, the full variable domain is DTGVSQNPRHKITKRGQNVTFRCDPISEHNRLYWYRQTLGQGPEFLTYFQNEAQLEKSRLLSDRFSAERPKGSFSTLEIQRTEQGDSAMYLCASSSNRGRTDTQYFGPGTRLTVL.

Of note for this clonotype: Just one base apart from a much larger clone, this may be a read error. This chain links TRBV27 with TRBJ2-7; D unclear. The CDR3 is 15 residues long. V gave up 6 bases and J gave up 1 base, with 16 bases separating them. The germline V gene encodes CDR1 MNHEY and CDR2 SMNVEV (reference sequence). CDR3 region: CASRHSRAGSYEQYF. Written as DNA, the CDR3 is TGTGCCAGCAGACACAGTCGGGCAGGATCCTACGAGCAGTACTTC.

This clonotype was detected ten times or more. The chain links TRBV20-1 to TRBJ2-4; 13 bases line up with TRBD2. Germline-derived CDR1 and CDR2 are DFQATT and SNEGSKA (reference sequence). Trimming removed 5 bases from V and 2 bases from J; junction bases left unmatched: 6. The CDR3 totals 16 residues. The CDR3 bases are TGCAGTGCTGGACTAGCGGGGGCCGGGTCCAAAAACATTCAGTACTTC. Amino acid sequence: CSAGLAGAGSKNIQYF.

In its sample, this clonotype was seen once. The chain joins TRBV28 to TRBJ1-5, with 11 bases that match TRBD1. Trimming cost V 8 bases and J 7 bases; bases outside gene matches: 7. The germline gives CDR1 MDHEN, CDR2 SYDVKM. The CDR3 runs 14 residues. For the CDR3, the DNA is TGTGCCAGCTCTGGACAGGGGGCTTGGCAGCCCCAGCATTTT. Translated, it gives CASSGQGAWQPQHF.

The V call is TRBV28, the J call TRBJ2-5; 12 bases fit TRBD2. CDR3 size: 14 residues. Germline CDR1 is MDHEN and CDR2 is SYDVKM. The V and J ends lost 7 bases and 9 bases, in that order; junction bases with no gene match: 9. The CDR3 coding sequence is TGTGCCAGCACCTCAGGACTAGCGGGGCGGGCCCAGTACTTC. It is translated as CASTSGLAGRAQYF.

The chain couples TRBV12-3 or TRBV12-4 to TRBJ1-1; 9 bases are a match to TRBD1. This CDR3 spans 16 amino acids. V dropped 2 bases and J dropped 5; count of bases not matched to a gene: 9. Here the CDR3 DNA reads TGTGCCAGCAGTTTAAGGCTCCGGGACAGGGAGACTGAAGCTTTCTTT. This encodes CASSLRLRDRETEAFF.

The rearrangement uses TRBV20-1 and TRBJ1-4, with TRBD1 identical over 9 bases. With V trimmed by 3 bases and J by 5 bases, 4 bases remained unmatched. The germline V gene encodes CDR1 DFQATT and CDR2 SNEGSKA (reference sequence). CDR3 size: 14 residues. This CDR3 is CSARWGQGNEKLFF. The CDR3 bases are TGCAGTGCTAGGTGGGGACAGGGAAATGAAAAACTGTTTTTT.

This clonotype was recorded at least ten times. The chain combines TRBV7-9 with TRBJ2-7, with TRBD2 as a possible D gene (6 bases). Between the trimmed V and J ends, which lost 5 bases and 6 bases, there was a span of 14 bases. The CDR3 has 13 residues. Germline V lookup: CDR1 SEHNR, CDR2 FQNEAQ (reference sequence). The chain's CDR3 is CASSRGNGGEQYF. CDR3 sequence (DNA): TGTGCCAGCAGCCGGGGAAACGGGGGCGAGCAGTACTTC.

This clonotype was seen many times. The chain couples TRBV7-2 to TRBJ1-2, with D uncertain. Trimming left V 1 base short and J 6 bases short, with 12 bases between. The CDR3 has 14 amino acids. Germline V lookup: CDR1 SGHTA, CDR2 FQGNSA. In DNA form, the CDR3 reads TGTGCCAGCAGCTTAGGTACGACGGCTAATGGCTACACCTTC. It yields the protein CASSLGTTANGYTF.

There are a few counts of this clonotype. The chain is built from TRBV7-3 and TRBJ2-3, with a weak D call TRBD1 (6 bases). Germline lookup yields CDR1 SGHTA and CDR2 FQGTGA. This CDR3 contains 15 residues. V was trimmed by 3 bases and J by 0 bases, leaving 10 bases between them. CDR3 sequence (DNA): TGTGCCAGCAGCTTGACAGGAGTCAGCACAGATACGCAGTATTTT. It is translated as CASSLTGVSTDTQYF.

The rearrangement links TRBV3-1 to TRBJ2-4, with a weak D call TRBD2 (5 bases). The V gene's germline CDR1 is LGHDT and CDR2 YNNKEL (reference sequence). V was pared by 0 bases and J by 1 base, with 10 bases between. The CDR3 sequence is 16 residues long. CDR3 DNA: TGTGCCAGCAGCCAAGATCTGGGGAGCGCCAAAAACATTCAGTACTTC. This gives the protein CASSQDLGSAKNIQYF. Together with reference TRBV3-1 and TRBJ2-4, the CDR3 gives the full variable domain: DTAVSQTPKYLVTQMGNDKSIKCEQNLGHDTMYWYKQDSKKFLKIMFSYNNKELIINETVPNRFSPKSPDKAHLNLHINSLELGDSAVYFCASSQDLGSAKNIQYFGAGTRLSVL.

This clonotype was counted only a few times. J is TRBJ2-7 and V is TRBV20-1; 8 bases match TRBD1. CDR1 is DFQATT, CDR2 SNEGSKA, per germline (reference sequence). J lost 2 bases, V lost 0 bases, and 3 bases had no gene match. The CDR3 is 14 residues long. The CDR3 protein is CSARDTRGPYEQYF. CDR3 coding DNA: TGCAGTGCTAGAGATACCAGGGGGCCCTACGAGCAGTACTTC.

Regarding this clonotype: This may arise from a read error, as a much more abundant clone is one base away. This rearrangement joins TRBV12-3 or TRBV12-4 to TRBJ1-6, with TRBD1 matching 9 bases. The V and J ends lost 5 bases and 6 bases, in that order; junction bases with no gene match: 5. CDR3 size: 15 residues. CDR3 sequence (DNA): TGTGCCAGCAGTCGTGACAGGGGGACTAATTCACCCCTCCACTTT. Translating gives CASSRDRGTNSPLHF.

There are many counts of this clonotype. The chain is built from TRBV7-2 and TRBJ1-6, with D unresolved. Trimming removed 1 base from V and 4 bases from J, with 5 bases in between. The CDR3 is 14 amino acids. Germline CDR1 and CDR2: SGHTA and FQGNSA. CDR3 region: CASSLVRYNSPLHF. CDR3 nucleotide sequence: TGTGCCAGCAGCTTAGTTCGGTATAATTCACCCCTCCACTTT.

The chain combines TRBV9 with TRBJ2-1; TRBD1 is a possible D gene (6 bases). V lost 4 bases, J lost 1 base, and 12 bases lay in between. This CDR3 has 15 amino acids. In germline, CDR1 is SGDLS, CDR2 YYNGEE. CDR3 in amino acids: CASSQTGQSYNEQFF. The CDR3 nucleotides are TGTGCCAGCAGCCAAACCGGACAGTCCTACAATGAGCAGTTCTTC.

V usage is TRBV12-3 or TRBV12-4 and J usage is TRBJ2-4; D may correspond to TRBD1 or TRBD2 (6 bases each). The CDR3 has 15 amino acids. V dropped 6 bases and J dropped 8 bases, with 20 bases sitting between them. The CDR3 DNA is TGTGCCAGCAGCAGAGGGGGGAATCCAGAGGACATTCAGTACTTC. Encoded protein: CASSRGGNPEDIQYF.

This clonotype was observed at least ten times. The CDR3: CASSQAASAGDGEKLFF. CDR3 sequence (DNA): TGCGCCAGCAGCCAGGCCGCCTCTGCGGGGGATGGTGAAAAACTGTTTTTT. J is TRBJ1-4 and V is TRBV4-1; D may be TRBD1 (5 bases). V lost 3 bases and J 7 bases, leaving 21 bases between the germline ends. The CDR3 covers 17 residues. Germline V gene sequence: CDR1 MGHRA, CDR2 YSYEKL.

This clonotype occurred a few times. V is TRBV18 and J is TRBJ1-2; the match to TRBD1 covers 8 bases. The V gene end was trimmed by 5 bases and the J gene end by 8 bases; junction bases not matched to a gene: 22. The CDR3 spans 18 residues. Germline assignment: CDR1 KGHSH and CDR2 LQKENI. For the CDR3, the DNA is TGTGCCAGCTCATTACCCAACCCCGGACAGGGCCATTCCTCGGGCTACACCTTC. This codes for CASSLPNPGQGHSSGYTF.

There are many counts of this clonotype. This chain uses TRBV12-3 or TRBV12-4 with TRBJ2-5; D may be TRBD2 (6 bases). Trimming cost V 2 bases and J 2 bases, with 12 bases left between them. The CDR3 length is 15 residues. DNA for the CDR3: TGTGCCAGCAGTTTAAGGGCGGGGACTCAAGAGACCCAGTACTTC. Its protein is CASSLRAGTQETQYF.

In this sample, this clonotype turned up many times. The genes are TRBV7-2 and TRBJ2-7; D not certain. Germline CDR1 is SGHTA and CDR2 is FQGNSA. V lost 4 bases, J lost 5 bases, and 12 bases lay in between. The CDR3 is made up of 13 amino acids. This chain's CDR3 is CASSSQVGDEQYF. CDR3 DNA: TGTGCCAGCAGCTCGCAAGTGGGCGACGAGCAGTACTTC.